The TCR beta chain described here comes from a study of cytomegalovirus exposure and HLA in healthy donors. Overall study findings and caveats: Clusters of TCRs from the first cohort tended to co-occur in the roughly 120 validation repertoires (as a later analysis found). There were some public TCRs occurring in many donors, but most TCR sequences were rare. High specificity and sensitivity for cytomegalovirus status were reported for the classifier.

The CDR3 loop spans 13 amino acids. Germline V CDR1 and CDR2: SGDLS, YYNGEE. V lost 3 bases to trimming and J lost 4 bases, with 7 bases between them. Libraries were prepared by immunoSEQ multiplex PCR; TCRdb keeps only in-frame clonotypes and omits some of them. The sample carries about 200,000 clones, about nine tenths recorded once. This clone has just a few counts. Its target is unknown. The receptor comes from a woman aged 18-30 years in good health and CMV-seropositive. Sequenced sample: PBMCs. The genes are TRBV9 and TRBJ2-2; the D is unclear. As DNA, the CDR3 is TGTGCCAGCAGCGCCTCGGTCACCGGGGAGCTGTTTTTT. Its translation: CASSASVTGELFF.